The entry that follows covers one T cell receptor (beta chain) sequence. The record originates from a study of cytomegalovirus exposure and HLA in healthy donors. The PCR used 60 Vbeta and 13 Jbeta primers. TCRdb's copy holds only in-frame clones and misses some; the assay was immunoSEQ multiplex PCR. The sample shows tens of thousands of clones, around four fifths of them seen only once. Sequenced input: PBMCs. This receptor was taken from a male donor in good health and CMV-seropositive.

The DNA for the CDR3 is TGTGCCAGCAGTTTAAGCCCCGGGACAGGGGCCACCTACGAGCAGTACTTC. The encoded protein is CASSLSPGTGATYEQYF. The rearrangement uses TRBV28 and TRBJ2-7; 10 nucleotides line up with TRBD1. CDR1 and CDR2 (germline): MDHEN, SYDVKM. Trimming removed 2 bases from V and 2 bases from J; junction bases left unmatched: 9. This CDR3 has 17 residues.